Sequencing of this T cell receptor beta chain was carried out in a study of blood T cell repertoires in COVID-19. Across the whole study: COVID-19 samples collected from the United States, Italy and Spain covered acute and convalescent phases.

Which cohort a participant joined came from the clinical history participants gave. Recovered participants had two consecutive negative NP/OP PCR tests, healthcare professional clearance, or symptom resolution. Between the trimmed V and J ends, which lost 1 base and 5 bases, there was a span of 14 bases. The CDR3 sequence is 15 residues long. The germline V gene has CDR1 KGHSH and CDR2 LQKENI. This clone was detected only once. The assay was immunoSEQ multiplex PCR, and TCRdb's table has in-frame clones only and misses some. The sample gives about 180,000 clones, roughly 88% of which show up once; roughly 9% is in the top ten.

The genes are TRBV18 and TRBJ2-5; D perhaps matches TRBD2 (5 bases). The receptor was isolated from a woman under 30 who had recovered from COVID-19. Input material: PBMCs or T cells enriched from blood (not recorded which). The CDR3 reads CASSPLTGSAETQYF. The CDR3 DNA follows: TGTGCCAGCTCACCACTAACGGGGTCTGCGGAGACCCAGTACTTC.